The rows below give T cell receptor beta chains drawn from one sample of a study of technical replicates of blood from several donors. Repertoires were generated with immunoSEQ multiplex PCR, while TCRdb's copy carries only in-frame clones and drops some. The table shows 90,000 or so clones, with 85% to 95% occurring only once. Sequencing input: T cells isolated from PBMCs. These receptors all come from a human donor in good health. CDR3s include the opening cysteine and the closing phenylalanine or tryptophan. Fields, in order: clone size, J gene, V gene, CDR3 length, D gene, CDR3 DNA, CDR3 protein. A D gene is named only where the DNA matches it firmly. The size field is filled for only some rows; it gives once, few, many or a size class.

clone size: -
J gene: TRBJ2-7
V gene: TRBV5-4
CDR3 length: 14
D gene: TRBD1
CDR3 DNA: TGTGCCAGCAGTAGAGGGGGCGGAACCTACGAGCAGTACTTC
CDR3 protein: CASSRGGGTYEQYF

clone size: -
J gene: TRBJ1-4
V gene: TRBV29-1
CDR3 length: 13
D gene: TRBD1
CDR3 DNA: TGCAGCGTATTGACAGGGACTAATGAAAAACTGTTTTTT
CDR3 protein: CSVLTGTNEKLFF

clone size: -
J gene: TRBJ2-7
V gene: TRBV19
CDR3 length: 15
D gene: TRBD2
CDR3 DNA: TGTGCCAGTAGTATATTTCCGGGAGGCGCCTACGAGCAGTACTTC
CDR3 protein: CASSIFPGGAYEQYF

clone size: -
J gene: TRBJ1-2
V gene: TRBV5-1
CDR3 length: 16
D gene: -
CDR3 DNA: TGCGCCAGCAGCTTGGAAGGTAAGACTTCCAACTATGGCTACACCTTC
CDR3 protein: CASSLEGKTSNYGYTF

clone size: -
J gene: TRBJ2-7
V gene: TRBV7-9
CDR3 length: 12
D gene: -
CDR3 DNA: TGTGCCAGCAGGGAGAGCTCCTACGAGCAGTACTTC
CDR3 protein: CASRESSYEQYF

clone size: once
J gene: TRBJ2-7
V gene: TRBV4-1
CDR3 length: 15
D gene: -
CDR3 DNA: TGCGCCAGCAGCCAAGATCCTAGCGCCCCCTACGAGCAGTACTTC
CDR3 protein: CASSQDPSAPYEQYF

clone size: -
J gene: TRBJ1-2
V gene: TRBV18
CDR3 length: 14
D gene: TRBD1
CDR3 DNA: TGTGCCAGCTCCTATGGGGACAGGGCGACTGGCTACACCTTC
CDR3 protein: CASSYGDRATGYTF

clone size: few
J gene: TRBJ1-2
V gene: TRBV19
CDR3 length: 14
D gene: -
CDR3 DNA: TGTGCCAGTACGGCACTATCTTTAACGGGTGGCTACACCTTC
CDR3 protein: CASTALSLTGGYTF

clone size: -
J gene: TRBJ1-3
V gene: TRBV9
CDR3 length: 13
D gene: -
CDR3 DNA: TGTGCCAGCAGCCGTGGACAGGGAAACACCATATATTTT
CDR3 protein: CASSRGQGNTIYF

clone size: -
J gene: TRBJ2-7
V gene: TRBV25-1
CDR3 length: 13
D gene: TRBD2
CDR3 DNA: TGTGCCAGCAGTGAAACAAGCGGGAGGGCCCAGTACTTC
CDR3 protein: CASSETSGRAQYF

clone size: once
J gene: TRBJ2-1
V gene: TRBV12-5
CDR3 length: 13
D gene: -
CDR3 DNA: TGTGCTAGTGGTTCCCTACAGGGCAATGAGCAGTTCTTC
CDR3 protein: CASGSLQGNEQFF

clone size: -
J gene: TRBJ1-2
V gene: TRBV28
CDR3 length: 15
D gene: -
CDR3 DNA: TGTGCCAGCAGCCATCGGACCACCGGGGTATTAGGCTACACCTTC
CDR3 protein: CASSHRTTGVLGYTF

clone size: -
J gene: TRBJ1-1
V gene: TRBV19
CDR3 length: 15
D gene: TRBD1
CDR3 DNA: TGTGCCAGTAGTCCCCGGACAGGGGAGAACACTGAAGCTTTCTTT
CDR3 protein: CASSPRTGENTEAFF

clone size: -
J gene: TRBJ1-1
V gene: TRBV7-3
CDR3 length: 14
D gene: -
CDR3 DNA: TGTGCCAGCAGCTTAGGGGGACAGAACACTGAAGCTTTCTTT
CDR3 protein: CASSLGGQNTEAFF

clone size: -
J gene: TRBJ2-1
V gene: TRBV11-2
CDR3 length: 13
D gene: -
CDR3 DNA: TGTGCCAGCAGAGGGGACTCCCCCAATGAGCAGTTCTTC
CDR3 protein: CASRGDSPNEQFF